This entry describes one TCR beta chain. This CDR3 region has 16 residues. Germline-derived CDR1 and CDR2 are SGHTA and FQGNSA. V lost 7 bases and J lost 0; bases outside the gene matches: 10. The record originates from a study of response to subunit inactivated influenza vaccine. TCRdb recomputed calls from the RT-PCR reads with MiXCR, one row per CDR3 protein. The sample yields approximately 730,000 distinct CDR3 sequences, about 15% seen once. V usage is TRBV7-2 and J usage is TRBJ2-3; 7 nucleotides line up with TRBD2. This material consisted of PBMCs from blood, taken about 14 days before vaccination. This TCR was sampled from a man between 45 and 60 years old who received an inactivated influenza vaccine. The CDR3 sequence is CASNPIGGTSTDTQYF. The DNA for the CDR3 is TGTGCCAGCAACCCCATCGGGGGGACTAGCACAGATACGCAGTATTTT. The variable domain in full, completed from reference TRBV7-2 and TRBJ2-3, reads GAGVSQSPSNKVTEKGKDVELRCDPISGHTALYWYRQSLGQGLEFLIYFQGNSAPDKSGLPSDRFSAERTGGSVSTLTIQRTQQEDSAVYLCASNPIGGTSTDTQYFGPGTRLTVL.